The clone carrying this T cell receptor beta chain was seen at least ten times. The data stem from a study of early T cells in non-severe SARS-CoV-2 infection. Germline assignment: CDR1 MNHEY and CDR2 SVGEGT. There are 13 residues in the CDR3. After removal of 5 bases from V and 3 bases from J, the junction contained 1 base not matched to a gene. Via MiXCR, TCRdb re-called the 5' RACE reads, giving one row per CDR3 protein. The profile covers some 82,000 distinct CDR3 sequences, with approximately 6% appearing a single time and roughly 8.1% taken by the ten largest. This chain links TRBV6-2 or TRBV6-3 with TRBJ2-5; 9 bases align to TRBD2. Sequenced sample: whole blood. The receptor was isolated from an adult who was a healthcare worker with PCR-confirmed SARS-CoV-2 infection or an uninfected control (not recorded which). In DNA form, the CDR3 reads TGTGCCAGCAGTCGACTAGCGGAAGAGACCCAGTACTTC. It specifies CASSRLAEETQYF.